What follows is one TCR beta chain and its context. No antigen is known for it. This sample was taken from a study of cytomegalovirus exposure and HLA in healthy donors. Study outcomes and limitations: Reportedly, cytomegalovirus status was diagnosed with high sensitivity and specificity. An analysis that was carried out later associated some 17,000 TCR beta sequences with HLA alleles at 0.05 false discovery rate.

Germline V gives CDR1 MRHNA, CDR2 SNTAGT. Trimming took 0 bases from V and 0 from J, leaving 15 bases between them. The CDR3 extends over 19 amino acids. The PCR had 60 Vbeta and 13 Jbeta primers. Assay used: immunoSEQ multiplex PCR; TCRdb lists only in-frame clones, some missing. The repertoire includes fewer than 140,000 clones, around 82% of them detected once, and 1.5% to 2% sits in the top ten. The receptor was isolated from a man between 45 and 60 years old in good health and CMV-seronegative. Source material: PBMCs. The V gene is TRBV6-4, the J gene TRBJ2-6; D unclear. The CDR3 sequence is CASSDSSGLLSSGANVLTF. The CDR3 region has the DNA TGTGCCAGCAGTGACTCCTCAGGCCTCCTTAGCTCTGGGGCCAACGTCCTGACTTTC.